This T cell receptor beta chain emerged from a study of PD-1 blockade in classical Hodgkin lymphoma. On this clone: What it binds is not known.

Study conclusions and caveats: It was among complete responders that baseline diversity resembled that of newly diagnosed patients.

CDR3 length: 15 amino acids. Germline V CDR1 and CDR2: LNHDA, SQIVND (reference sequence). V lost 10 bases to trimming and J lost 5 bases, with 20 bases between them. The method was immunoSEQ multiplex PCR; TCRdb's version includes in-frame clones alone and lacks a portion of them. The top ten clones hold around 20% of a sample with roughly 20,000 clones, approximately 73% of them seen once. Indicated time point: cycle 4 day 1 (C4D1), after 5 to 7 weeks of nivolumab. Exposure to brentuximab vedotin varied, and each patient had relapsed following autologous stem cell transplantation. Specimen: peripheral blood mononuclear cells (PBMCs), collected before the fourth cycle of nivolumab. The J gene is TRBJ2-2, the V gene TRBV19, with D perhaps matching TRBD1 or TRBD2 (6 bases each). This receptor was identified in a human donor with classical Hodgkin lymphoma. The CDR3 reads CATLVRGAGTGELFF. The DNA for the CDR3 is TGTGCCACCTTAGTGAGGGGGGCGGGGACCGGGGAGCTGTTTTTT.